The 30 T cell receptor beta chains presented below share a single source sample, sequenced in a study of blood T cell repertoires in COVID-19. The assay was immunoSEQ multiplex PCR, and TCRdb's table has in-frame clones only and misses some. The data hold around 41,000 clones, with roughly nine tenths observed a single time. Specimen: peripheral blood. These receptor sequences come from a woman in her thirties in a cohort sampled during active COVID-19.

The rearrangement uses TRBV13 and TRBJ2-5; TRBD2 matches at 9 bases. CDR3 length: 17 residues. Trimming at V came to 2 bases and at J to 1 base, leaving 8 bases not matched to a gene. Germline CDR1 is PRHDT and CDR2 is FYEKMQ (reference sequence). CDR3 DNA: TGTGCCAGCAGCTTAAGACTAGCGGCCCCATCCCAAGAGACCCAGTACTTC. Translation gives CASSLRLAAPSQETQYF.

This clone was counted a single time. CDR3 protein: CASSSPLGQGANTEAFF. DNA of the CDR3: TGTGCCAGCAGCTCCCCCCTTGGACAGGGGGCGAACACTGAAGCTTTCTTT. The chain joins TRBV11-2 to TRBJ1-1; 11 positions agree with TRBD1. The CDR3 is 17 amino acids. Trimming removed 4 bases from V and 1 base from J; junction bases left unmatched: 8. Germline CDR1 reads SGHAT; CDR2 reads FQNNGV.

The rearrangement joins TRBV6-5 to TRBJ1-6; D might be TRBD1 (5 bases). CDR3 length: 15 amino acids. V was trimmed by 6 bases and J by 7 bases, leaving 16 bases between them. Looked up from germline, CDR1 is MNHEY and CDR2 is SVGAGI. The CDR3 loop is CASSVRGGINSPLHF. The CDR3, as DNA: TGTGCCAGCAGCGTTCGCGGGGGTATCAATTCACCCCTCCACTTT.

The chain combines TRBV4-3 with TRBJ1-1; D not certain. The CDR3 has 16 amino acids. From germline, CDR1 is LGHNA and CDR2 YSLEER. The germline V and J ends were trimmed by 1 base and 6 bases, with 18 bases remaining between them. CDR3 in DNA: TGCGCCAGCAGCCAAGCGCGGGAGACACTCTGGGCTGAAGCTTTCTTT. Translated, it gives CASSQARETLWAEAFF.

Written as DNA, the CDR3 is TGTGCCAGCAGCTTGGCCGGGGCGGGAGTAGAGACCCAGTACTTC. Translating it yields CASSLAGAGVETQYF. This chain links TRBV5-4 with TRBJ2-5; TRBD2 matches 7 bases. Germline V lookup: CDR1 SGHNT, CDR2 YYREEE (reference sequence). Losses at the gene ends were 0 bases for V and 4 bases for J; bases not matched to a gene: 6. The CDR3 extends over 15 amino acids.

CDR3 coding DNA: TGTGCCAGCAGCCAGGGACAGCATGGCTACACCTTC. This encodes CASSQGQHGYTF. The V gene is TRBV7-9, the J gene TRBJ1-2; the match to TRBD1 covers 7 bases. This CDR3 contains 12 residues. Germline loops: CDR1 SEHNR, CDR2 FQNEAQ (reference sequence). After removal of 5 bases from V and 6 bases from J, the junction contained 3 bases not matched to a gene.

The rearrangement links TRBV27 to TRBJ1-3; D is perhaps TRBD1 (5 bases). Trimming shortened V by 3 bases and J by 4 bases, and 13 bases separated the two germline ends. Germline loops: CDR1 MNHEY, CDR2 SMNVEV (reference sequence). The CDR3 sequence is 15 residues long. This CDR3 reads CASSFKGAAGNTIYF. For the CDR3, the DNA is TGTGCCAGCAGTTTTAAAGGGGCAGCGGGAAACACCATATATTTT.

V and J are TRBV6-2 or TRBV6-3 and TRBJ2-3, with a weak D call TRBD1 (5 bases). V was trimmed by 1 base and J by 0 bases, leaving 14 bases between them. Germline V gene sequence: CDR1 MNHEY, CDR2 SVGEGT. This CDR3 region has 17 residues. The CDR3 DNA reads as TGTGCCAGCAGTTACTGGGGCAAGGGCCGGAGCACAGATACGCAGTATTTT. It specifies CASSYWGKGRSTDTQYF.

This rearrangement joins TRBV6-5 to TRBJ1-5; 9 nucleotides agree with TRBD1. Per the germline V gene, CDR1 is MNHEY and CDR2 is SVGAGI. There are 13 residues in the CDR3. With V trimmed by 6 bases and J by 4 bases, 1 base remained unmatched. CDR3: CASRGQGNQPQHF. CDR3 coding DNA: TGTGCCAGCAGGGGACAGGGAAATCAGCCCCAGCATTTT.

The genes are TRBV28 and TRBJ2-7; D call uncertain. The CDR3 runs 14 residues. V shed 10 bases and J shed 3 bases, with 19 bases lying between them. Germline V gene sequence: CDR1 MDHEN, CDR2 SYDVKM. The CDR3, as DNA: TGTGCCACCTCCCGACATACCGTCAACTACGAGCAGTACTTC. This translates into CATSRHTVNYEQYF.

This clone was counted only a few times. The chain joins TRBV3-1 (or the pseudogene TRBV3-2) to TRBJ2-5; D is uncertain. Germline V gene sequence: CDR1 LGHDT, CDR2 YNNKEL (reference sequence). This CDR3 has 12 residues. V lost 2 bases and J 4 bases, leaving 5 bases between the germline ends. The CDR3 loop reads CASSQLGETQYF. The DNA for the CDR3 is TGTGCCAGCAGCCAACTAGGAGAGACCCAGTACTTC.

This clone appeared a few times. CDR3 DNA: TGTGCCAGCAGCCAAGTCCCCGGGAAGGGCTACACCTTC. This translates into CASSQVPGKGYTF. The chain has TRBV14 and TRBJ1-2; D call uncertain. V lost 1 base to trimming and J lost 8 bases, with 11 bases between them. Germline V gene data show CDR1 as SGHDN and CDR2 as FVKESK. This CDR3 is 13 amino acids long.

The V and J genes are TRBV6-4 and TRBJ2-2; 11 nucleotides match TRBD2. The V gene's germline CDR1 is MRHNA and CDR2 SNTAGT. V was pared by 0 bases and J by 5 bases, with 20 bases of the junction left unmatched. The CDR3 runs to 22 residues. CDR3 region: CASSDSTVPGLAESSRTGELFF. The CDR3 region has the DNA TGTGCCAGCAGTGACTCAACAGTGCCGGGACTAGCGGAGTCGTCGAGGACCGGGGAGCTGTTTTTT.

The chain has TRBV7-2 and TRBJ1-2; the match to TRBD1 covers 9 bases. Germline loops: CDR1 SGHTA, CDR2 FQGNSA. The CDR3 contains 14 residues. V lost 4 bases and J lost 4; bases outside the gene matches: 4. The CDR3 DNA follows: TGTGCCAGCAGCTCACAGGGGGCGGTCTATGGCTACACCTTC. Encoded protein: CASSSQGAVYGYTF.

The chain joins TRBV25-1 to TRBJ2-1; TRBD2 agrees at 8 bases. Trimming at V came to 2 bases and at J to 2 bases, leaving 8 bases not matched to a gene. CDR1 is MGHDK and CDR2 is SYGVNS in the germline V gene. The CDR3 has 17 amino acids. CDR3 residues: CASSESGSPFTYNEQFF. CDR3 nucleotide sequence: TGTGCCAGCAGTGAAAGCGGGAGTCCGTTTACCTACAATGAGCAGTTCTTC.

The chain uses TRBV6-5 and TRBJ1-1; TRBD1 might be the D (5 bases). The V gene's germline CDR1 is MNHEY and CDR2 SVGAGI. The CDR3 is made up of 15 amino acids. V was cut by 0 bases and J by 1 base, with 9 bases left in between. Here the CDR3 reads CASSYSGQPNTEAFF. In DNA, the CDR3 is TGTGCCAGCAGTTACTCAGGACAACCGAACACTGAAGCTTTCTTT.

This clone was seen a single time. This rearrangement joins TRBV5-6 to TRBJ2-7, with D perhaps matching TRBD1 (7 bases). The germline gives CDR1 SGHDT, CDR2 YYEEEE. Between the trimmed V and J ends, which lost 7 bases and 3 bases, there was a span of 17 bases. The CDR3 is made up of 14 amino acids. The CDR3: CASCAGGMVYEQYF. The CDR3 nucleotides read TGTGCCAGCTGCGCAGGGGGGATGGTCTACGAGCAGTACTTC.

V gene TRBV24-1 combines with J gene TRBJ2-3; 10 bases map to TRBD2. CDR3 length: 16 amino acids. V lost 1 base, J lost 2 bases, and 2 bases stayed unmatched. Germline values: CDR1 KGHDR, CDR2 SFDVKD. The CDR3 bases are TGTGCCACCAGTGATTTTAGCGGGAGGCCCACAGATACGCAGTATTTT. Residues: CATSDFSGRPTDTQYF.

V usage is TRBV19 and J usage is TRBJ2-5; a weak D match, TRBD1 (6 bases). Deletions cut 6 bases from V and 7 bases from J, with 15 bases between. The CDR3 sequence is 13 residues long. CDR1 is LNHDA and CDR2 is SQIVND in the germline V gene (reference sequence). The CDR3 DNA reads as TGTGCCAGTAGCCCGGGACCCAGGGGGACCCAGTACTTC. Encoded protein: CASSPGPRGTQYF.

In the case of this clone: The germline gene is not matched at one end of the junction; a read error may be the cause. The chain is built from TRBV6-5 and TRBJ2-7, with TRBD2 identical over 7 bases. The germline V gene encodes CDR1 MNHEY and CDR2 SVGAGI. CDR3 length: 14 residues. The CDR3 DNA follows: TGTGCCAGCAGTGACTCGGGGGGACGTGGCGAGCAGTACTTC. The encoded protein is CASSDSGGRGEQYF.

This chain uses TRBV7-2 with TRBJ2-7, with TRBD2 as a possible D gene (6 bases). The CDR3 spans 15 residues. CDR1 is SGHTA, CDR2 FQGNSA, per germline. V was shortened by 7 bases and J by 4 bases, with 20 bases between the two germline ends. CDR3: CASTPSPGESYEQYF. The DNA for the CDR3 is TGTGCCAGCACCCCAAGTCCGGGGGAGTCGTACGAGCAGTACTTC.

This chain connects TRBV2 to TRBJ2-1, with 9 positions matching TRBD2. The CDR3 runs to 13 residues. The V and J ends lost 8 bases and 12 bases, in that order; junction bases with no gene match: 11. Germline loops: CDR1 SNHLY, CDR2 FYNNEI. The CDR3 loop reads CASVGSGSRRQFF. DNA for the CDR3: TGTGCCAGCGTTGGTAGCGGGAGTAGAAGGCAGTTCTTC.

Here the CDR3 DNA reads TGCAGTGCTAGTCGTCGCAGAGGCGGGGCCAGGGATGAGCAGTTCTTC. Translating it yields CSASRRRGGARDEQFF. V usage is TRBV20-1 and J usage is TRBJ2-1, with D maybe TRBD2 (6 bases). The V end was cut by 3 bases, the J end by 8 bases, with 23 bases between. The CDR3 consists of 16 residues. Germline CDR1 is DFQATT and CDR2 is SNEGSKA (reference sequence).

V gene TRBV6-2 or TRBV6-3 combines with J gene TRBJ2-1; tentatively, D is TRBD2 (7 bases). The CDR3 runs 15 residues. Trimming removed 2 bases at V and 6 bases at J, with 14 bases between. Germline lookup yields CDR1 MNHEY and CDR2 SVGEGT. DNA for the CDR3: TGTGCCAGCAGTTACAGGGGGGGCCTGGGCAATGAGCAGTTCTTC. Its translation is CASSYRGGLGNEQFF.

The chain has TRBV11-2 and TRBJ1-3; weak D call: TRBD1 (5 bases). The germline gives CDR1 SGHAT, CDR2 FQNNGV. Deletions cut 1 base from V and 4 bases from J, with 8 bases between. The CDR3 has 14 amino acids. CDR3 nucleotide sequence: TGTGCCAGCAGCTTAGGTACAGGAGGAAACACCATATATTTT. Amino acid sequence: CASSLGTGGNTIYF. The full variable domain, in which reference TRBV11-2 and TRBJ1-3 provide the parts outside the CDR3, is EAGVAQSPRYKIIEKRQSVAFWCNPISGHATLYWYQQILGQGPKLLIQFQNNGVVDDSQLPKDRFSAERLKGVDSTLKIQPAKLEDSAVYLCASSLGTGGNTIYFGEGSWLTVV.

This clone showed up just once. The CDR3 DNA sequence: TGTGCCAGCAGTGAAGCCCCACGGGACAAGAACACTGAAGCTTTCTTT. It yields the protein CASSEAPRDKNTEAFF. The chain recombines TRBV2 with TRBJ1-1; maybe TRBD1 (6 bases). Germline CDR1 SNHLY, CDR2 FYNNEI. V gave up 0 bases and J gave up 1 base, with 12 bases separating them. This CDR3 is built from 16 residues. The entire variable domain, with the rest obtained from reference TRBV2 and TRBJ1-1, is as follows: EPEVTQTPSHQVTQMGQEVILRCVPISNHLYFYWYRQILGQKVEFLVSFYNNEISEKSEIFDDQFSVERPDGSNFTLKIRSTKLEDSAMYFCASSEAPRDKNTEAFFGQGTRLTVV.

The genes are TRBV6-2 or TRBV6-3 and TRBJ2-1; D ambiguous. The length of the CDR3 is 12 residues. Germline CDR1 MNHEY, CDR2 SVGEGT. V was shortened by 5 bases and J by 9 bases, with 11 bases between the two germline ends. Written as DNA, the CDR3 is TGTGCCAGCAGTGACAATTTTAGTGAGCAGTTCTTC. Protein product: CASSDNFSEQFF.

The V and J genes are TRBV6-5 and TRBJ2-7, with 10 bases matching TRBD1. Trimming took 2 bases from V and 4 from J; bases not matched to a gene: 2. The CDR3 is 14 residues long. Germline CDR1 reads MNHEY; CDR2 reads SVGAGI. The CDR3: CASSYGQGGYEQYF. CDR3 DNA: TGTGCCAGCAGTTACGGACAGGGGGGTTACGAGCAGTACTTC.

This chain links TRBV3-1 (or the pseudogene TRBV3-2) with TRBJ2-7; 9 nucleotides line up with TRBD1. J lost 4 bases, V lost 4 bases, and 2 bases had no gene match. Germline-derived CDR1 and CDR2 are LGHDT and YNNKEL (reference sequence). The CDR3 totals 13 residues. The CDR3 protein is CASSPGTGYEQYF. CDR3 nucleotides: TGTGCCAGCAGCCCCGGGACAGGGTACGAGCAGTACTTC.

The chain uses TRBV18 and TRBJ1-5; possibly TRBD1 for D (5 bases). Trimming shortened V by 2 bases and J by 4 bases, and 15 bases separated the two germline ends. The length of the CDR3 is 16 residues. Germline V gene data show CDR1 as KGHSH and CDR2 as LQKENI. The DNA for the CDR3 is TGTGCCAGCTCACCAGCGGGGGGACCGGGGAATCAGCCCCAGCATTTT. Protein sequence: CASSPAGGPGNQPQHF.